The 21 T cell receptor beta chains in this list originate from one sample, sequenced in a study of shared clonotypes between healthy human individuals. It was CD45RO-negative cells, positively selected for CCR7, that made up naive CD8 cells, with terminally differentiated effector memory CD45RA+ cells excluded. TCRdb keeps only in-frame clones here, not all; method: immunoSEQ multiplex PCR. Of under 1 million clones listed, about 92% are singletons. The sequenced sample was naive CD8+ T cells sorted from blood. The receptors come from a man younger than 40 in good health.

The chain links TRBV19 to TRBJ2-1, with TRBD1 as a possible D gene (5 bases). From germline, CDR1 is LNHDA and CDR2 SQIVND (reference sequence). This CDR3 has 14 amino acids. V shed 2 bases and J shed 8 bases, with 13 bases lying between them. The CDR3: CASSIIKGSHEQFF. The CDR3 nucleotides read TGTGCCAGTAGTATAATTAAGGGGTCCCATGAGCAGTTCTTC.

This clone was detected only once. The chain recombines TRBV19 with TRBJ1-5, with D unclear. CDR3 size: 16 residues. V was cut by 8 bases and J by 7 bases, with 24 bases left in between. Germline V gives CDR1 LNHDA, CDR2 SQIVND (reference sequence). The CDR3 spells CASEGGGGRRGQPQHF. CDR3 sequence (DNA): TGTGCCAGTGAGGGTGGTGGAGGGCGTCGGGGACAGCCCCAGCATTTT.

The V gene is TRBV6-1, the J gene TRBJ2-7, with D maybe TRBD2 (6 bases). CDR3 length equals 12 residues. CDR1 and CDR2 (germline): MNHNS, SASEGT. V lost 8 bases, J lost 1 base, and 9 bases lay in between. The DNA of the CDR3 is TGTGCCAGCCATAGCGGATCCTACGAGCAGTACTTC. This sequence encodes CASHSGSYEQYF.

This chain joins TRBV27 and TRBJ1-1, with D hard to call. There are 13 residues in the CDR3. V was clipped by 7 bases and J by 4 bases, with 13 bases between them. Per germline, CDR1 MNHEY and CDR2 SMNVEV (reference sequence). This CDR3 is CASINRAFTEAFF. CDR3 in DNA: TGTGCCAGCATTAACCGGGCATTCACTGAAGCTTTCTTT.

V is TRBV28 and J is TRBJ2-7; the D gene is possibly TRBD1 (5 bases). Germline V gene lookup returns CDR1 MDHEN and CDR2 SYDVKM. Deletions cut 6 bases from V and 7 bases from J, with 10 bases between. CDR3 size: 11 residues. The CDR3 nucleotides are TGTGCCAGCAGGGGGCCGCGAGAGCAGTACTTC. As protein: CASRGPREQYF.

The chain is built from TRBV5-6 and TRBJ2-1; 9 bases map to TRBD2. Germline loops: CDR1 SGHDT, CDR2 YYEEEE. V lost 1 base and J lost 11; bases outside the gene matches: 16. This CDR3 is 17 amino acids long. In DNA form, the CDR3 reads TGTGCCAGCAGCTTGATGCCGGGACTAGCCCGAAGTTATCAGCAGTTCTTC. This translates into CASSLMPGLARSYQQFF.

The V gene is TRBV10-3, the J gene TRBJ1-1; TRBD1 is a possible D gene (5 bases). From germline, CDR1 is ENHRY and CDR2 SYGVKD. This CDR3 comprises 14 residues. V lost 6 bases to trimming and J lost 0 bases, with 11 bases between them. CDR3 DNA: TGTGCCATCAGCCCGGGGCACTTGAACACTGAAGCTTTCTTT. Its protein product is CAISPGHLNTEAFF.

A word on this clone: In the same sample, other DNA sequences code for this CDR3. The chain has TRBV15 and TRBJ2-7; 13 bases fit TRBD2. V was pared by 1 base and J by 3 bases, with 0 bases of the junction left unmatched. Germline lookup yields CDR1 LNHNV and CDR2 YYDKDF (reference sequence). This CDR3 spans 15 amino acids. The CDR3 reads CATSRGTSGSYEQYF. Here the CDR3 DNA reads TGTGCCACCAGCAGAGGGACTAGCGGGAGCTACGAGCAGTACTTC.

The CDR3: CASSSPFIASIRSYEQYF. CDR3 nucleotide sequence: TGTGCCAGCAGTTCCCCGTTTATAGCGTCAATACGCTCCTACGAGCAGTACTTC. The V gene is TRBV28, the J gene TRBJ2-7; TRBD2 might be the D (5 bases). This CDR3 spans 18 amino acids. Trimming left V 4 bases short and J 0 bases short, with 22 bases between. Germline CDR1 reads MDHEN; CDR2 reads SYDVKM.

The chain employs TRBV30 and TRBJ2-1; TRBD2 aligns across 10 bases. The germline V gene has CDR1 GTSNPN and CDR2 SVGIG (reference sequence). The V gene end was trimmed by 2 bases and the J gene end by 8 bases; junction bases not matched to a gene: 9. The CDR3 runs to 15 residues. DNA for the CDR3: TGTGCCTGGAGTATAGCTAGCGGGAGTCTCGATGAGCAGTTCTTC. It codes for CAWSIASGSLDEQFF.

The chain couples TRBV6-5 to TRBJ1-3, with D uncertain. Germline assignment: CDR1 MNHEY and CDR2 SVGAGI. This CDR3 comprises 15 residues. Trimming left V 4 bases short and J 0 bases short, with 10 bases between. CDR3 in amino acids: CASSSAGSSGNTIYF. DNA for the CDR3: TGTGCCAGCAGTTCGGCGGGAAGCTCTGGAAACACCATATATTTT.

The gene calls are TRBV19 and TRBJ2-1; 12 nucleotides align to TRBD2. V shed 4 bases and J 8 bases; nucleotides not matched to a gene: 12. The germline gives CDR1 LNHDA, CDR2 SQIVND (reference sequence). The CDR3 is 17 residues long. This chain's CDR3 is CASSTQFRLAGEDEQFF. The CDR3 nucleotides are TGTGCCAGTAGTACCCAGTTCAGACTAGCGGGAGAAGATGAGCAGTTCTTC.

A few counts support this clone. The sample contains more than one DNA sequence encoding this CDR3. V is TRBV6-6 and J is TRBJ2-7; D unresolved. Germline loops: CDR1 MNHNY, CDR2 SVGAGI (reference sequence). Trimming left V 6 bases short and J 5 bases short, with 11 bases between. This CDR3 is 12 amino acids long. CDR3 bases: TGTGCCAGCAGCCTAGGGTGGGACGAGCAGTACTTC. Amino acid sequence: CASSLGWDEQYF.

The chain combines TRBV7-8 with TRBJ2-7; D perhaps matches TRBD1 (6 bases). The V gene's germline CDR1 is SGHVS and CDR2 FQNEAQ. CDR3 length: 15 residues. The V end lost 1 base, the J end lost 4 bases, and 14 bases lay between the germline ends. CDR3 residues: CASSLGQGSGYEQYF. CDR3 DNA: TGTGCCAGCAGCTTAGGTCAGGGGTCAGGTTACGAGCAGTACTTC.

The V call is TRBV9, the J call TRBJ2-5; D gene ambiguous. The germline V and J ends were trimmed by 3 bases and 2 bases, with 14 bases remaining between them. The germline V gene has CDR1 SGDLS and CDR2 YYNGEE. The CDR3 is 15 amino acids. CDR3 protein: CASSGGSSTQETQYF. In DNA, the CDR3 is TGTGCCAGCAGCGGAGGTTCCTCTACACAAGAGACCCAGTACTTC.

The chain carries TRBV9 and TRBJ1-2; maybe TRBD1 (6 bases). The V end lost 0 bases, the J end lost 4 bases, and 10 bases lay between the germline ends. The length of the CDR3 is 14 residues. Per germline, CDR1 SGDLS and CDR2 YYNGEE. The CDR3 region is CASSVDRAVYGYTF. In nucleotides, the CDR3 is TGTGCCAGCAGCGTAGACAGGGCGGTCTATGGCTACACCTTC.

The V gene is TRBV27, the J gene TRBJ2-7; D is perhaps TRBD2 (6 bases). CDR3 size: 16 residues. V was pared by 4 bases and J by 5 bases, with 21 bases between. Germline-derived CDR1 and CDR2 are MNHEY and SMNVEV (reference sequence). In DNA, the CDR3 is TGTGCCAGCAGTTCCAGAATCCGGAGGGGTCACCACGAGCAGTACTTC. Its protein product is CASSSRIRRGHHEQYF.

This rearrangement joins TRBV10-2 to TRBJ1-1; D is ambiguous. This CDR3 has 14 amino acids. The germline V gene encodes CDR1 WSHSY and CDR2 SAAADI. The ends were cut back, 2 bases at V and 1 base at J, with 8 bases in the middle. The CDR3 sequence is CASSEAGRNTEAFF. The CDR3, as DNA: TGCGCCAGCAGTGAGGCCGGGCGGAACACTGAAGCTTTCTTT.

The chain joins TRBV7-9 to TRBJ2-7, with 7 nucleotides matching TRBD1. With 4 bases clipped from V and 6 bases from J, the junction kept 6 bases outside the gene matches. The CDR3 runs to 13 residues. CDR1 and CDR2 from the germline V gene are SEHNR and FQNEAQ (reference sequence). The CDR3 DNA is TGTGCCAGCAGCTCTCAGGGGGTCGGCGAGCAGTACTTC. It is translated as CASSSQGVGEQYF.

V and J are TRBV28 and TRBJ2-1; TRBD2 matches 14 bases. J lost 1 base, V lost 6 bases, and 17 bases had no gene match. Looked up from germline, CDR1 is MDHEN and CDR2 is SYDVKM. The CDR3 contains 21 residues. The chain's CDR3 is CASRPLPGTSGSSWSYNEQFF. CDR3 DNA sequence: TGTGCCAGCAGGCCACTCCCCGGGACTAGCGGGAGTAGTTGGTCCTACAATGAGCAGTTCTTC.

The rearrangement links TRBV14 to TRBJ2-2; TRBD1 agrees at 8 bases. J was trimmed by 0 bases and V by 4 bases; bases with no gene match: 4. Germline V lookup: CDR1 SGHDN, CDR2 FVKESK. The CDR3 runs 16 residues. Written as DNA, the CDR3 is TGTGCCAGCAGCCCCCCGGGACAGGCGAACACCGGGGAGCTGTTTTTT. It specifies CASSPPGQANTGELFF.